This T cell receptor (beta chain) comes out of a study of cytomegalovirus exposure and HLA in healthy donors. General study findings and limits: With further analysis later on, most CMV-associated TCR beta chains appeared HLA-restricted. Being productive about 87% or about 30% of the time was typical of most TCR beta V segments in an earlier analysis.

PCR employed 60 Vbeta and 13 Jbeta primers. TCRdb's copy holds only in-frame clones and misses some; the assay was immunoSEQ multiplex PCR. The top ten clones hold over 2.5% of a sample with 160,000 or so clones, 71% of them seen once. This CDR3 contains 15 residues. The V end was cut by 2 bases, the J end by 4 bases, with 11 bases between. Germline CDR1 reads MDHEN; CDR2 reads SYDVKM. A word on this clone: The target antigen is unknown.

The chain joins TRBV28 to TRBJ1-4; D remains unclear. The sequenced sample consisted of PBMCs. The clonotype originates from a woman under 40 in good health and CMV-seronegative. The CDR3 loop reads CASSLRSGLNEKLFF. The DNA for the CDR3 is TGTGCCAGCAGTTTAAGGTCAGGACTTAATGAAAAACTGTTTTTT.